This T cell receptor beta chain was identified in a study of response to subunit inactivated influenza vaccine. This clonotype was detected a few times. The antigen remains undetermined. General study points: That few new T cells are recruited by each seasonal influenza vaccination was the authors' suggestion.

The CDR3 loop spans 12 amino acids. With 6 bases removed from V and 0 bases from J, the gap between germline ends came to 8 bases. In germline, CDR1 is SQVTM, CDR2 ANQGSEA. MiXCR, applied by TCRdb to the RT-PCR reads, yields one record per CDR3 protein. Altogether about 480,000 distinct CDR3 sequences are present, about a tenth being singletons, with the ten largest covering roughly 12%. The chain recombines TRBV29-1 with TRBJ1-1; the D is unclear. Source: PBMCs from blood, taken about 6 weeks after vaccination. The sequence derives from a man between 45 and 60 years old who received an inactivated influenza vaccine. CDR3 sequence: CSVSGMNTEAFF. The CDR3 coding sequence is TGCAGCGTCAGTGGAATGAACACTGAAGCTTTCTTT.